The entry below gives a single T cell receptor beta chain sequence along with its context. The target antigen is unknown. The data derive from a study of blood T cells in healthy people across ages. The overall study: There was about one barcoded beta molecule captured by template switching per two T cells.

Findings and limits, study-wide: With age, beta diversity per million T cells declined roughly linearly, significantly by roughly 40. Higher diversity, along with more naive CD4+ cells, distinguished long-lived donors from aged donors.

Germline CDR1 and CDR2: SNHLY and FYNNEI. CDR3 length equals 9 residues. A sample-barcoded 5' primer and a J-beta primer mix were used in a second PCR of roughly 6 to 11 cycles. Each cDNA molecule received a tag from a template-switch adaptor that had 12 random nucleotides. TCRdb passed the 5' RACE reads through MiXCR, listing each CDR3 protein once. The repertoire holds about 1,500,000 distinct CDR3 sequences, with around 39% as singletons. The source material was blood. J is TRBJ2-5 and V is TRBV2; no reliable D call. The last part of the DNA fits TRBJ2-7 better; the J call may be wrong. The source is a woman aged 18-35 years in good health. CDR3 in amino acids: CASKPEQYF. The CDR3 nucleotides are TGTGCCAGCAAGCCCGAGCAGTACTTC.